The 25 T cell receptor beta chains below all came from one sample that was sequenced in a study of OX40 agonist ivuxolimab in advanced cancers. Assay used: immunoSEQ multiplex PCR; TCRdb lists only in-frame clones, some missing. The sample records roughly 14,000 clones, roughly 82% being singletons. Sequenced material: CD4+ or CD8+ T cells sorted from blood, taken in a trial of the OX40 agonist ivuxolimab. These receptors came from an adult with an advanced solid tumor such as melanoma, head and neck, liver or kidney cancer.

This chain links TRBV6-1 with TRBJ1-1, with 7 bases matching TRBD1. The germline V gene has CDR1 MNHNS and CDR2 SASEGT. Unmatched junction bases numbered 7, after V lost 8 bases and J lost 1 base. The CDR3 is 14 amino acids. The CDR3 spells CASFIRTGNTEAFF. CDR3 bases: TGTGCCAGCTTTATCAGGACAGGGAACACTGAAGCTTTCTTT.

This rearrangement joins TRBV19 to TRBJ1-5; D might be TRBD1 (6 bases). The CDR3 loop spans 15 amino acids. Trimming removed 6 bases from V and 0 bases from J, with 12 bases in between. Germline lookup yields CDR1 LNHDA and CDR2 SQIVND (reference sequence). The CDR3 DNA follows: TGTGCCAGTAGAGGGGGAGAATATAGCAATCAGCCCCAGCATTTT. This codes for CASRGGEYSNQPQHF.

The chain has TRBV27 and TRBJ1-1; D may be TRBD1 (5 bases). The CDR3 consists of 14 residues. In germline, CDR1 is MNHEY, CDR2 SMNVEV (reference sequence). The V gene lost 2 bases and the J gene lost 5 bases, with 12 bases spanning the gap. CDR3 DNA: TGTGCCAGCAGTTTACGAAGGGGAGGGACTGAAGCTTTCTTT. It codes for CASSLRRGGTEAFF.

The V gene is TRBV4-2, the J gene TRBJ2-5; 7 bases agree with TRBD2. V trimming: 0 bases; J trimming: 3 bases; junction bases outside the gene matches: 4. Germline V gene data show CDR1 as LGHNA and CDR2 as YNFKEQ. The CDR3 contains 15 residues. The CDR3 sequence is CASSQDHLAEETQYF. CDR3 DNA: TGTGCCAGCAGCCAAGATCATCTAGCGGAAGAGACCCAGTACTTC.

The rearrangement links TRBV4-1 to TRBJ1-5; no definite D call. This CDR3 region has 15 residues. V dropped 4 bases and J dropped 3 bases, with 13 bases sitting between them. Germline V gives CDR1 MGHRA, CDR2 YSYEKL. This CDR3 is CASSPWEGPNQPQHF. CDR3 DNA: TGCGCCAGCAGCCCCTGGGAGGGCCCCAATCAGCCCCAGCATTTT.

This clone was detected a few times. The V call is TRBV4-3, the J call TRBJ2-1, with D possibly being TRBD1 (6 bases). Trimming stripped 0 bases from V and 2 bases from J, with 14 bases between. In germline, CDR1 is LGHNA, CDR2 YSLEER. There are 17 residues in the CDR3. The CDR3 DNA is TGCGCCAGCAGCCAAGAGGGTGCAGGGGACCCCTACAATGAGCAGTTCTTC. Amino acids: CASSQEGAGDPYNEQFF.

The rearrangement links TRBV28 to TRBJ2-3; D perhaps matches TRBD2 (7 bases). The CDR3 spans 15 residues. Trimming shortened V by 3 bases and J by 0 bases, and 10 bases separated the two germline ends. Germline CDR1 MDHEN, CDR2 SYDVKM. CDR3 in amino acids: CASSLGGASTDTQYF. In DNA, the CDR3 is TGTGCCAGCAGTTTGGGGGGGGCAAGCACAGATACGCAGTATTTT.

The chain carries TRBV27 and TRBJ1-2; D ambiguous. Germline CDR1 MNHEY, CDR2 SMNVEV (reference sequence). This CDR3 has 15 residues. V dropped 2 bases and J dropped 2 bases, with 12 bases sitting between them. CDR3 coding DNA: TGTGCCAGCAGTTTAAGACGGGGAGGGAACTATGGCTACACCTTC. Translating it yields CASSLRRGGNYGYTF.

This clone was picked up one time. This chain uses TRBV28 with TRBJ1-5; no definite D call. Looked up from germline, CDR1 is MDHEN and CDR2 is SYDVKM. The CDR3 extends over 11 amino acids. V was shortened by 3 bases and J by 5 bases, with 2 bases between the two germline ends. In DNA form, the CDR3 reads TGTGCCAGCAGTTTTGATCAGCCCCAGCATTTT. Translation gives CASSFDQPQHF.

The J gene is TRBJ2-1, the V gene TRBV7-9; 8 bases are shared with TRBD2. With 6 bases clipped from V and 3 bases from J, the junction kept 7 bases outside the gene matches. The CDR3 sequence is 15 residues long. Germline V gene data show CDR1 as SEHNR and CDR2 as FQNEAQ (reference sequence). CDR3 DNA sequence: TGTGCCAGCAGAGGTCTAGCGGGCTACTACAATGAGCAGTTCTTC. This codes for CASRGLAGYYNEQFF. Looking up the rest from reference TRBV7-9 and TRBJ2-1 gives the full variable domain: DTGVSQNPRHKITKRGQNVTFRCDPISEHNRLYWYRQTLGQGPEFLTYFQNEAQLEKSRLLSDRFSAERPKGSFSTLEIQRTEQGDSAMYLCASRGLAGYYNEQFFGPGTRLTVL.

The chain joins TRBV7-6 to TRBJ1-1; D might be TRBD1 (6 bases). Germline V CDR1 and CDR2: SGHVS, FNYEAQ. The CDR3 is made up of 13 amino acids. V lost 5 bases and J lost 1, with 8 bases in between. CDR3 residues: CASSPTGNTEAFF. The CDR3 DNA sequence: TGTGCCAGCAGCCCGACAGGGAACACTGAAGCTTTCTTT.

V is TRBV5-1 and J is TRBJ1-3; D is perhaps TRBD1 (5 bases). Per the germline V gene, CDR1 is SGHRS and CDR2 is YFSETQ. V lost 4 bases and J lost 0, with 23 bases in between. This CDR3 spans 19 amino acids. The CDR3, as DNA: TGCGCCAGCAGCCTCGCTAAATCCTCGGACATGACCTCTGGAAACACCATATATTTT. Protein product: CASSLAKSSDMTSGNTIYF. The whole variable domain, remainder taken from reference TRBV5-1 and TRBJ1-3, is KAGVTQTPRYLIKTRGQQVTLSCSPISGHRSVSWYQQTPGQGLQFLFEYFSETQRNKGNFPGRFSGRQFSNSRSEMNVSTLELGDSALYLCASSLAKSSDMTSGNTIYFGEGSWLTVV.

CDR3 loop: CASSEEQSRETQYF. In DNA form, the CDR3 reads TGTGCCAGCAGTGAAGAACAGTCGAGGGAGACCCAGTACTTC. This chain uses TRBV6-1 with TRBJ2-5, with unresolved D. The CDR3 sequence is 14 residues long. Germline-derived CDR1 and CDR2 are MNHNS and SASEGT. V lost 1 base to trimming and J lost 5 bases, with 11 bases between them.

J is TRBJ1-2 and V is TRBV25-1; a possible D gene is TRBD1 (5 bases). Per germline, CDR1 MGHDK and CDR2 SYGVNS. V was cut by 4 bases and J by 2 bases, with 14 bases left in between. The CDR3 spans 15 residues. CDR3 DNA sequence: TGTGCCAGCAGTGGTGTAGGGACTGAGAACTATGGCTACACCTTC. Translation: CASSGVGTENYGYTF.

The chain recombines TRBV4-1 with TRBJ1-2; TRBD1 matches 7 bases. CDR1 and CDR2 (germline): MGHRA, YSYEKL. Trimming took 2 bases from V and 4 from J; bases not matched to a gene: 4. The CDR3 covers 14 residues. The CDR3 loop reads CASSQLQGGYGYTF. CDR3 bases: TGCGCCAGCAGCCAATTGCAGGGGGGCTATGGCTACACCTTC.

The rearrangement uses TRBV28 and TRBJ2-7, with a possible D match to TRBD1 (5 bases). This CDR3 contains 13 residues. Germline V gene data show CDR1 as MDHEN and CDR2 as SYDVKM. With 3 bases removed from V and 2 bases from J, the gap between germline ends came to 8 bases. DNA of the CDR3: TGTGCCAGCAGTTTCGCACAGGCCTACGAGCAGTACTTC. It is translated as CASSFAQAYEQYF. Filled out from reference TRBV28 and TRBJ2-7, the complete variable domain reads DVKVTQSSRYLVKRTGEKVFLECVQDMDHENMFWYRQDPGLGLRLIYFSYDVKMKEKGDIPEGYSVSREKKERFSLILESASTNQTSMYLCASSFAQAYEQYFGPGTRLTVT.

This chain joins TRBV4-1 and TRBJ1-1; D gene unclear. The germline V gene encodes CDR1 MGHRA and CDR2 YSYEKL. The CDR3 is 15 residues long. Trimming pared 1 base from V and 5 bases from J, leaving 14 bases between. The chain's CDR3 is CASSQVRRGRTEAFF. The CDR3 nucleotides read TGCGCCAGCAGCCAAGTGAGGAGAGGGAGGACTGAAGCTTTCTTT.

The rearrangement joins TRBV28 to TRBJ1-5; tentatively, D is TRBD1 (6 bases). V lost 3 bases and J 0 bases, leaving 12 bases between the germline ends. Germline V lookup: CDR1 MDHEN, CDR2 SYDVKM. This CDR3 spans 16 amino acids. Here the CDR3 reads CASSFWDIASNQPQHF. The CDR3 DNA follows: TGTGCCAGCAGTTTCTGGGACATTGCTAGCAATCAGCCCCAGCATTTT.

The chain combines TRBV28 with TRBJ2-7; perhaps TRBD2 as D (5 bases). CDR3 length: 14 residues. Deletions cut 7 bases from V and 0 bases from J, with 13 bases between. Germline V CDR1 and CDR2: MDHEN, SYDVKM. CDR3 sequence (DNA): TGTGCCAGCAACTCGTGGAGGTCCTCCTACGAGCAGTACTTC. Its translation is CASNSWRSSYEQYF.

The CDR3 nucleotides are TGTGCCAGCAGCGTAGGCAGCAGGGGGCCCCCGACTGAAGCTTTCTTT. Translation gives CASSVGSRGPPTEAFF. The chain couples TRBV9 to TRBJ1-1, with TRBD1 matching 8 bases. V was pared by 0 bases and J by 5 bases, with 9 bases of the junction left unmatched. Germline CDR1 is SGDLS and CDR2 is YYNGEE. CDR3 length: 16 residues.

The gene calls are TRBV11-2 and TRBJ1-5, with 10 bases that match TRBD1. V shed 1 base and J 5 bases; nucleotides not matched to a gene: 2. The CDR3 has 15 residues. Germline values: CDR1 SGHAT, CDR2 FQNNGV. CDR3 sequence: CASSLGGTGDQPQHF. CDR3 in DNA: TGTGCCAGCAGCTTAGGCGGGACAGGGGATCAGCCCCAGCATTTT.

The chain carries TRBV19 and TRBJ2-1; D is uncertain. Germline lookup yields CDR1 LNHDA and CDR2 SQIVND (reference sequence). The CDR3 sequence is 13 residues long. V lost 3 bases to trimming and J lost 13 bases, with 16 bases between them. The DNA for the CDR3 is TGTGCCAGTAGTATCATCTTAGAAGACCCTCAGTTCTTC. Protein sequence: CASSIILEDPQFF.

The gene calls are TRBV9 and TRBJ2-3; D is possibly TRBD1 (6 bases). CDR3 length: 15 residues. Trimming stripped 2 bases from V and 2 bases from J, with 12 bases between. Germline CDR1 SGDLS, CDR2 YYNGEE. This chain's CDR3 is CASSVDRSSTDTQYF. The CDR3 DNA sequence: TGTGCCAGCAGCGTTGACAGGTCCTCCACAGATACGCAGTATTTT.

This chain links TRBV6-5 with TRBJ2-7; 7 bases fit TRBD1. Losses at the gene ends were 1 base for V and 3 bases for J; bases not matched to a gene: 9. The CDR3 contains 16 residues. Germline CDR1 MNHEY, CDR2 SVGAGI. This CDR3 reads CASSYWDSRPRYEQYF. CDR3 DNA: TGTGCCAGCAGTTACTGGGACAGCCGACCCCGCTACGAGCAGTACTTC.

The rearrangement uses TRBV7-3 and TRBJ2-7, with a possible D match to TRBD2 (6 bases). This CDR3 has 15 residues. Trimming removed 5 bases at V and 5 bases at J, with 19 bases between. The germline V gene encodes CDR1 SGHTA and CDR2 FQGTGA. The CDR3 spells CASSPDLAGPDEQYF. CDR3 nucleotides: TGTGCCAGCAGCCCCGACTTGGCGGGGCCTGACGAGCAGTACTTC.